One T cell receptor (beta chain) is described in this entry. In its sample, this clonotype was seen many times. Its specific antigen is unknown. No much larger clone exists at a distance of one base, and base qualities are not known. Moderately to severely active disease, a Clinical Activity Score of at least 3, a NOSPECS grade of at least 4, and a duration under 3 months were present in ophthalmopathy patients. The study excluded patients with uncontrolled infections, other autoimmune diseases, pregnancy or lactation. Diagnoses were established on the basis of clinical symptoms, serum thyroxine and TRAb, thyroid ultrasound, and orbital computed tomography. Ficoll-Paque density gradient centrifugation was used to isolate PBMCs from about 9 ml of fresh peripheral blood. Total RNA was extracted with Trizol reagent, and quality was checked on an Agilent 2100 Bioanalyzer. The data stem from a study of T cells in Graves' hyperthyroidism and ophthalmopathy (dated by TCRdb to between 2018 and 2021). About the full investigation: Peripheral blood was collected at initial diagnosis, before any treatment. A discovery cohort of about a hundred patients, approximately 45 with Graves' ophthalmopathy and over 55 with stable Graves' hyperthyroidism, was used to find distinguishing TCR V-J signatures. An independent validation cohort of some 18 hyperthyroidism patients and approximately 15 patients who later progressed to ophthalmopathy tested prospective prediction of ophthalmopathy. The 100 discovery patients were randomly split 7:3 into training and test sets. In addition, the study compared T-cell repertoires in thyroid tissue and in blood from roughly 6 Graves' hyperthyroidism patients. After blood sampling, hyperthyroidism patients were treated with methimazole at a starting dose of 30 mg daily, and ophthalmopathy patients were treated with high-dose intravenous methylprednisolone. TCR Vbeta CDR3 sequencing of fewer than 150 peripheral blood samples (roughly 41 ophthalmopathy, around 80 hyperthyroidism and roughly 17 progressor patients) is reported in the paper. Paper-wide results and their limitations: In validation, the model predicted progression to ophthalmopathy with just under 71% sensitivity and less than 80% specificity, a median of 6.5 months before onset. A model built on a 13 V-J signature distinguished ophthalmopathy from stable hyperthyroidism, reaching 87.88% sensitivity and under 84% specificity in cross-validation and 80%/75% in testing. Blood samples also contained most of the expanded thyroid clonotypes (frequency above 0.001), which suggests that blood repertoires may reflect thyroid immune responses. Sample size was not statistically predetermined, and investigators were not blinded to group allocation.

The CDR3 measures 13 amino acids from cysteine to phenylalanine. Of the read, only the CDR3 DNA is kept; its 39 bases are in frame from base 1. The germline V gene (reference sequence) supplies CDR1 DFQATT and CDR2 SNEGSKA. Germline trimming amounts to 6 bases on V and 4 bases on J, with 9 as the count of junction bases outside the gene matches. The TCR beta CDR3 regions were amplified from RNA transcripts. For the first round of RT-PCR on the TCR CDR3, the HTBI primer set was used together with the Qiagen OneStep RT-PCR kit. The libraries were constructed in a second round of multiplex PCR and then size-selected and purified. The libraries were sequenced on an Illumina HiSeq2000 using paired-end 100 bp reads. Regarding the original processing steps: Raw data were processed with SOAPnuke, discarding reads with adapters, uncalled bases, mean Phred below 15, or no exact constant-primer or identifier match. COPE v1.2.5 was used to merge the high-quality paired reads, and each unique nucleotide sequence was defined as a clonotype. MiTCR v1.1 was used to align clonotypes to the IMGT TRBV, TRBD and TRBJ reference segments. Analysis was restricted to V-J combinations with a frequency above 0.0001, which covered about 99% of repertoires. The TCS score was defined as F50 (clonal expansion) divided by E x V (chaos), with BLOSUM62-based TCRdist calculated between CDR3 peptides within each V-J. Welch's t-statistics and random forest reduced some 510 V-J features to fewer than 15, which were used in a naive Bayes classifier (R e1071). In TCRdb, the public reads were trimmed at Q25 with fastp and aligned with MiXCR, with productive beta chains retained. Every distinct CDR3 protein forms one entry, paired with its most common genes and DNA. These V and J calls are TCRdb output, not the study's own analysis. The sample has approximately 400,000 distinct CDR3 sequences on record, around an eighth of them singletons. Clones ranked in the top ten supply under 30% of the sample.

The sequence came from a man aged 50 or older with Graves' ophthalmopathy. The rearrangement combines TRBV20-1 with TRBJ2-7, and TRBD2 aligns with 7 junction nucleotides. Source material: blood. The nucleotides read TGCAGTGCCGCGGGAGCTTCTAGATACGAGCAGTACTTC. Its product reads: CSAAGASRYEQYF.